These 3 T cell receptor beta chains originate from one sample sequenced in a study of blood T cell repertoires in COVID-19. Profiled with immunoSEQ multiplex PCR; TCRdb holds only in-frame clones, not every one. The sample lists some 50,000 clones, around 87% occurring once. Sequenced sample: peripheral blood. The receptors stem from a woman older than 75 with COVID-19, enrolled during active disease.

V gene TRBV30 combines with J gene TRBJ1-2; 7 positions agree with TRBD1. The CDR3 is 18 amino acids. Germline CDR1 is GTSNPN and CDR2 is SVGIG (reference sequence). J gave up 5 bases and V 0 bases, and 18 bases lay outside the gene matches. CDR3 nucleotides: TGTGCCTGGAGTGTATCGATCTTCGACAGGGACGTAAGTTATGGCTACACCTTC. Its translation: CAWSVSIFDRDVSYGYTF.

CDR3 protein: CASGPDTQYF. The CDR3 coding sequence is TGTGCCAGCGGGCCGGATACGCAGTATTTT. The V call is TRBV6-6, the J call TRBJ2-3; D remains unclear. The CDR3 runs to 10 residues. CDR1 is MNHNY and CDR2 is SVGAGI in the germline V gene (reference sequence). Deletions cut 8 bases from V and 6 bases from J, with 6 bases between.

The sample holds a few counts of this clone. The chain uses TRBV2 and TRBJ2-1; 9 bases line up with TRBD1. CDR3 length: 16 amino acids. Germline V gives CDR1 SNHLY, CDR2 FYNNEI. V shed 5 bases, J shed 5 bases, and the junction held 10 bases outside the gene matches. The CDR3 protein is CASSRRQGDHHNEQFF. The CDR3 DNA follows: TGTGCCAGCAGTCGCCGACAGGGGGACCACCACAATGAGCAGTTCTTC.